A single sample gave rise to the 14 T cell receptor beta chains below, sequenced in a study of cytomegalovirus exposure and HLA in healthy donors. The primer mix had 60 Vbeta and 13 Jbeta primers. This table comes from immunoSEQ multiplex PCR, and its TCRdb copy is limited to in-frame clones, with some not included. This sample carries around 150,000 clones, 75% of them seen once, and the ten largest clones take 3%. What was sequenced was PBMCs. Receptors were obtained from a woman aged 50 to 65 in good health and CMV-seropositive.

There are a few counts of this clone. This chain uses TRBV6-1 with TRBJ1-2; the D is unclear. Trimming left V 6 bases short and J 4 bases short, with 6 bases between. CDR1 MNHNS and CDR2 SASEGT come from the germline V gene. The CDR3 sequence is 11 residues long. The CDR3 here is CASSRSYGYTF. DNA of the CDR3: TGTGCCAGCAGCAGAAGCTATGGCTACACCTTC.

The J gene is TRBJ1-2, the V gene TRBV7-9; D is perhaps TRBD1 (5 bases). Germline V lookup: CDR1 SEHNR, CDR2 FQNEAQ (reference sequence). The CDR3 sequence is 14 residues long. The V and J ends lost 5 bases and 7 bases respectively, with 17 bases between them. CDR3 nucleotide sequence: TGTGCCAGCAGCGAATTCAGGGAATCTGGTGGCTACACCTTC. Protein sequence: CASSEFRESGGYTF.

CDR3: CASSPTGTGGNNQPQHF. DNA for the CDR3: TGTGCCAGCTCACCAACCGGGACAGGGGGTAACAATCAGCCCCAGCATTTT. This rearrangement joins TRBV18 to TRBJ1-5, with 11 bases fitting TRBD1. Germline V lookup: CDR1 KGHSH, CDR2 LQKENI. The CDR3 sequence is 17 residues long. Trimming at V came to 2 bases and at J to 3 bases, leaving 6 bases not matched to a gene.

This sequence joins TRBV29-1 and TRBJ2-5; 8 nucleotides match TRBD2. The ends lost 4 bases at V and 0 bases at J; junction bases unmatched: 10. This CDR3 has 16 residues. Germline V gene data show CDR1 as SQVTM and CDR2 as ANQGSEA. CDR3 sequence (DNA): TGCAGCGTTGTCGGGGGGGACTACCTTTACCAAGAGACCCAGTACTTC. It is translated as CSVVGGDYLYQETQYF. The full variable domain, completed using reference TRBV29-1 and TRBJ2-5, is SAVISQKPSRDICQRGTSLTIQCQVDSQVTMMFWYRQQPGQSLTLIATANQGSEATYESGFVIDKFPISRPNLTFSTLTVSNMSPEDSSIYLCSVVGGDYLYQETQYFGPGTRLLVL.

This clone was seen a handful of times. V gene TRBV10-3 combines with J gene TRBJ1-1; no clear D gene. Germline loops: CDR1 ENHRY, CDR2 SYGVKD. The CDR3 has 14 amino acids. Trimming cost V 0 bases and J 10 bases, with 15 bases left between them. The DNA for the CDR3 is TGTGCCATCAGTGAGTCTCGGGAGCCGAGGATAGCTTTCTTT. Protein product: CAISESREPRIAFF.

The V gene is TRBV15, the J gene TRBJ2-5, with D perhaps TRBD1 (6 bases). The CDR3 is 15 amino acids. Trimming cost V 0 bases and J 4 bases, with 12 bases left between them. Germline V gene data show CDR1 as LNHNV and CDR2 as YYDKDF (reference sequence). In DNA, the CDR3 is TGTGCCACCAGCAGAGATCCAAGAGGGGGAGAGACCCAGTACTTC. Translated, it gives CATSRDPRGGETQYF.

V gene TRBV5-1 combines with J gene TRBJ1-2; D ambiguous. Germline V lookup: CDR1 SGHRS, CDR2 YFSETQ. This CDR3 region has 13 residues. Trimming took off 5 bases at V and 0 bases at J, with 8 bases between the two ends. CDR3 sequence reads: CASREETNYGYTF. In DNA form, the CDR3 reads TGCGCCAGCAGGGAGGAGACTAACTATGGCTACACCTTC.

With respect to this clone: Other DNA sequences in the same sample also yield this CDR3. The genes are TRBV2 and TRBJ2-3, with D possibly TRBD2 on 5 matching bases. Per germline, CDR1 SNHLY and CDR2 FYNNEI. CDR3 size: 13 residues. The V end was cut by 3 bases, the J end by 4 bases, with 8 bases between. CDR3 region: CASSDPGADTQYF. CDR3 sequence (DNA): TGTGCCAGCAGTGATCCCGGGGCAGATACGCAGTATTTT. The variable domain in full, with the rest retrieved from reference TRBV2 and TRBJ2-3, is EPEVTQTPSHQVTQMGQEVILRCVPISNHLYFYWYRQILGQKVEFLVSFYNNEISEKSEIFDDQFSVERPDGSNFTLKIRSTKLEDSAMYFCASSDPGADTQYFGPGTRLTVL.

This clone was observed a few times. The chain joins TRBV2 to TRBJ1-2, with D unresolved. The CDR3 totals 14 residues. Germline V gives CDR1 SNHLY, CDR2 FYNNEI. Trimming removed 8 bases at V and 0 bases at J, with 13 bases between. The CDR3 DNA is TGTGCCAGCGATAGCGTAGAGACTAACTATGGCTACACCTTC. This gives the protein CASDSVETNYGYTF. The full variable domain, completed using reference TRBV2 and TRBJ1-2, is EPEVTQTPSHQVTQMGQEVILRCVPISNHLYFYWYRQILGQKVEFLVSFYNNEISEKSEIFDDQFSVERPDGSNFTLKIRSTKLEDSAMYFCASDSVETNYGYTFGSGTRLTVV.

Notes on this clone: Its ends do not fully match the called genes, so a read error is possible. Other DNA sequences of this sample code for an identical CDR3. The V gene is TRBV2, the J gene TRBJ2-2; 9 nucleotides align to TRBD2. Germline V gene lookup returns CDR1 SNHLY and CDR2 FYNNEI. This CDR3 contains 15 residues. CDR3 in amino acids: CASSVGQRGVGELFF. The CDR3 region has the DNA TGTGCCAGCAGTGTCGGACAGCGGGGGGTCGGGGAGCTGTTCTTT.

As DNA, the CDR3 is TGTGCCACCAGCAGAGCGAGGGATTCTAATGAAAAACTGTTTTTT. It translates to CATSRARDSNEKLFF. This rearrangement joins TRBV15 to TRBJ1-4, with D uncertain. The germline V gene encodes CDR1 LNHNV and CDR2 YYDKDF (reference sequence). V was shortened by 1 base and J by 3 bases, with 9 bases between the two germline ends. This CDR3 has 15 residues.

The CDR3 loop is CASSLITSSGYTF. The CDR3 nucleotides read TGCGCCAGCAGCTTGATTACATCTTCTGGCTACACCTTC. This rearrangement joins TRBV5-1 to TRBJ1-2; no clear D. CDR1 is SGHRS, CDR2 YFSETQ, per germline. The CDR3 totals 13 residues. Trimming took 1 base from V and 7 from J, leaving 11 bases between them. Full variable domain (rest looked up from reference TRBV5-1 and TRBJ1-2): KAGVTQTPRYLIKTRGQQVTLSCSPISGHRSVSWYQQTPGQGLQFLFEYFSETQRNKGNFPGRFSGRQFSNSRSEMNVSTLELGDSALYLCASSLITSSGYTFGSGTRLTVV.

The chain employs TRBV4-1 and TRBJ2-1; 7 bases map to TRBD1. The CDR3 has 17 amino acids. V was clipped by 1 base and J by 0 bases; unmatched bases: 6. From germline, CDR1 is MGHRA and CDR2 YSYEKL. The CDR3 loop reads CASSQGEGQFSYNEQFF. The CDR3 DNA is TGCGCCAGCAGCCAAGGAGAGGGACAGTTCTCCTACAATGAGCAGTTCTTC.

Here the CDR3 DNA reads TGTGCCAGTAATAGCAGGCCGGGGGACACTGAAGCTTTCTTT. Its protein product is CASNSRPGDTEAFF. J is TRBJ1-1 and V is TRBV19, with D maybe TRBD1 (5 bases). CDR1 LNHDA and CDR2 SQIVND come from the germline V gene (reference sequence). There are 14 residues in the CDR3. V lost 7 bases and J lost 3, with 15 bases in between.